Listed below are T cell receptor beta chains from one sample, sequenced in a study of cytomegalovirus exposure and HLA in healthy donors. Assay used: immunoSEQ multiplex PCR; TCRdb lists only in-frame clones, some missing. There are 50,000 to 65,000 clones in the sample; approximately 95% occur only once, and around 7% lies in the top ten. Sequenced input: PBMCs. The receptor set was obtained from a woman under 30 in good health and CMV-seropositive. Both conserved end residues are part of each CDR3. A D gene is named only where the DNA matches it firmly. Rows give clone size only sometimes, using once, few, many, or a class for an expanded clone.

>NA|TRBV19|TRBJ1-5|NA
TGTGCCAGTAGAGCACGGGTTACCAAAGAGCCCCAGCATTTT
CASRARVTKEPQHF
>NA|TRBV29-1|TRBJ2-1|NA
TGCAGCGTTGAAATTACGGGACACCTAACGAGCTCCTACAATGAGCAGTTCTTC
CSVEITGHLTSSYNEQFF
>NA|TRBV2|TRBJ1-5|NA
TGTGCCAGCAAGGGGAGGACCAATCAGCCCCAGCATTTT
CASKGRTNQPQHF
>NA|TRBV10-1|TRBJ2-1|NA
TGCGCCAGCAGTGACGCCGGGAGCTCGAATGAGCAGTTCTTC
CASSDAGSSNEQFF
>NA|TRBV28|TRBJ2-5|TRBD2
TGTGCCTGTCGTCCTAGCGGGGGAGAGACCCAGTACTTC
CACRPSGGETQYF
>NA|TRBV5-1|TRBJ2-3|NA
TGCGCCAGCAGCTTGAGGGGTGGGCAGGCAGATACGCAGTATTTT
CASSLRGGQADTQYF
>NA|TRBV28|TRBJ2-7|TRBD1
TGTGCCAGCAGTCCCTATCATCTTAGACAGGGTAAGAAGAACGAGCAGTACTTC
CASSPYHLRQGKKNEQYF
>NA|TRBV28|TRBJ2-5|NA
TGTGCCAGCAGTACCCGACTGGCGGGGATAGAGACCCAGTACTTC
CASSTRLAGIETQYF
>NA|TRBV10-3|TRBJ1-1|TRBD1
TGTGCCATCAGCCCGGACAGGGAGGGGGTTGAAGCTTTCTTT
CAISPDREGVEAFF
>NA|TRBV5-6|TRBJ1-1|TRBD1
TGTGCCAGCAGCTCCCGGCCGGGGACAGAAGTGGGGACTGAAGCTTTCTTT
CASSSRPGTEVGTEAFF
>NA|TRBV4-2|TRBJ2-3|NA
TGTGCCAGCAGCCAAGCACGCGGCGGGACCCAGGGGGGTACGCAGTATTTT
CASSQARGGTQGGTQYF
>NA|TRBV4-1|TRBJ2-1|NA
TGCGCCAGCAGCCTCATTAGCGACTCCTACAATGAGCAGTTCTTC
CASSLISDSYNEQFF
>NA|TRBV7-7|TRBJ2-1|NA
TGTGCCAGCAGCGCCAGAAATCGCCTGGATGAGCAGTTCTTC
CASSARNRLDEQFF
>NA|TRBV11-2|TRBJ2-2|NA
TGTGCCAGCAGTCCCGCACTCGTTGCAGGGTACATCGGGGAGCTGTTTTTT
CASSPALVAGYIGELFF
>NA|TRBV4-1|TRBJ2-5|TRBD2
TGCGCCAGCAGCCAGGTAGCGGGAGGGGGTCGGGAGACCCAGTACTTC
CASSQVAGGGRETQYF
>once|TRBV7-9|TRBJ2-3|TRBD2
TGTGCCAGCCCATCTCGAGCGGGAGAAGGGAAAAGCACAGATACGCAGTATTTT
CASPSRAGEGKSTDTQYF
>NA|TRBV19|TRBJ2-7|TRBD1
TGTGCCAGTAGTATATACAGGGGCAGGGGTACGGAGACCTACGAGCAGTACTTC
CASSIYRGRGTETYEQYF
>NA|TRBV7-2|TRBJ1-4|TRBD1
TGTGCCAGCAGCTTATACGACAGGGTGAACGAAAAACTGTTTTTT
CASSLYDRVNEKLFF
>NA|TRBV12-2|TRBJ1-4|NA
TGTGCAAGTCGCTTCGACAGGGGAAGTGAAAAACTGTTTTTT
CASRFDRGSEKLFF
>NA|TRBV30|TRBJ2-1|TRBD2
TGTGCCTGGGCGGGGGTAGCGGGGAATGAGCAGTTCTTC
CAWAGVAGNEQFF
>NA|TRBV28|TRBJ1-1|TRBD1
TGTGCCAGCAGTTTGGGATTCGGTGGAGTCGGGACAGGGGGCCGATGGACTGAAGCTTTCTTT
CASSLGFGGVGTGGRWTEAFF
>NA|TRBV19|TRBJ1-5|NA
TGTGCCAGTGCCCACGGTGGTCAGCCCCAGCATTTT
CASAHGGQPQHF
>few|TRBV19|TRBJ1-5|TRBD1
TGTGCCAGTAGTTTTGAGACAGGGGTCACGCCCCAGCATTTT
CASSFETGVTPQHF
>NA|TRBV7-9|TRBJ2-2|TRBD1
TGTGCCAGCAGCTGGAACAAGAGGCCTACAGGGGACGGCGCCGGGGAGCTGTTTTTT
CASSWNKRPTGDGAGELFF
>NA|TRBV19|TRBJ2-3|TRBD1
TGTGCCAGTAGTGGATGGACAGGGGGAACAGATACGCAGTATTTT
CASSGWTGGTDTQYF
>NA|TRBV4-3|TRBJ2-7|NA
TGCGCCAGCAGCCAAGCCTACAGTGATTTCTCCTACGAGCAGTACTTC
CASSQAYSDFSYEQYF